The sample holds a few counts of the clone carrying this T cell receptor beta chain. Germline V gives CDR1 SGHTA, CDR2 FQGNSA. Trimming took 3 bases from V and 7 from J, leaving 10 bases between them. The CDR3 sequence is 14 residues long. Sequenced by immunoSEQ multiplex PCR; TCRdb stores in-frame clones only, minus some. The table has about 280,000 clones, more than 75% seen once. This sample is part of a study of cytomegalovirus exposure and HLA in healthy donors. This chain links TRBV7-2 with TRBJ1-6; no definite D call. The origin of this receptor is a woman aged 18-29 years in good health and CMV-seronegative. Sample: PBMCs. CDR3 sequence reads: CASSFQAGNSPLHF. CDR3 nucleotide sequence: TGTGCCAGCAGCTTTCAGGCGGGAAATTCACCCCTCCACTTT. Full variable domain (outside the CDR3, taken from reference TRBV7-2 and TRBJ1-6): GAGVSQSPSNKVTEKGKDVELRCDPISGHTALYWYRQSLGQGLEFLIYFQGNSAPDKSGLPSDRFSAERTGGSVSTLTIQRTQQEDSAVYLCASSFQAGNSPLHFGNGTRLTVT.